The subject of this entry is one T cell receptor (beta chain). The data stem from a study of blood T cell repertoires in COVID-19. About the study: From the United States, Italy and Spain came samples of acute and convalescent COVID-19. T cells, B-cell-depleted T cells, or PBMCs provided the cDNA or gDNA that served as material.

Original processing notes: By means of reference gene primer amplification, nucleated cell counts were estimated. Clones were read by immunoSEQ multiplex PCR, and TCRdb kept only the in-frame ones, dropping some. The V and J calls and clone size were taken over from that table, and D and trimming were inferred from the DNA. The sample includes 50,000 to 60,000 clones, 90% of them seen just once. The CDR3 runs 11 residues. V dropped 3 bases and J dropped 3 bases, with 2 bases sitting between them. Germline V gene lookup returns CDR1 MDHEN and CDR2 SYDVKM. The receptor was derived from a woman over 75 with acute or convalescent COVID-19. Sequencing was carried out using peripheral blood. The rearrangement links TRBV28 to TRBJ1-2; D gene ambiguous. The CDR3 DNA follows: TGTGCCAGCAGTTTCGACTATGGCTACACCTTC. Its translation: CASSFDYGYTF.